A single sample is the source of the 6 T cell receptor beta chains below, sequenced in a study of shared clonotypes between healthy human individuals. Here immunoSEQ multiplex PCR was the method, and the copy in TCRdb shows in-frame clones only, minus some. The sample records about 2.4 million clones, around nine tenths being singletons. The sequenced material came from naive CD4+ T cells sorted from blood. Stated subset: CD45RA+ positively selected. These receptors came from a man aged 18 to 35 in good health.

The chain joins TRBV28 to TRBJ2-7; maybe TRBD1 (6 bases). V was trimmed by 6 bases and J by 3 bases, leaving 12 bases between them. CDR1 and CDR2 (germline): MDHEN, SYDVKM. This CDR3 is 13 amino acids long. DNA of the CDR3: TGTGCCAGCAGCCCGGGACAACTCTACGAGCAGTACTTC. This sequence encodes CASSPGQLYEQYF.

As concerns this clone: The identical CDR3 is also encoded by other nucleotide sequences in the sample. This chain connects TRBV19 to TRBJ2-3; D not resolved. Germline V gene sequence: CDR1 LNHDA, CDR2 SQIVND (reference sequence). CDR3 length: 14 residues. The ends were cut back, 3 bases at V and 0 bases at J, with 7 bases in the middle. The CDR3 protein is CASSMTRSTDTQYF. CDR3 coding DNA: TGTGCCAGTAGTATGACCAGGAGCACAGATACGCAGTATTTT.

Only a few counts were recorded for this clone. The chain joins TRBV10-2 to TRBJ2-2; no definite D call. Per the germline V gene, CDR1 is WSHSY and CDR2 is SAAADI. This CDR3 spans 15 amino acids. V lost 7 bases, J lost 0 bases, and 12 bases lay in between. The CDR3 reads CASTLNGANTGELFF. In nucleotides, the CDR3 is TGCGCCAGCACCCTCAACGGAGCGAACACCGGGGAGCTGTTTTTT.

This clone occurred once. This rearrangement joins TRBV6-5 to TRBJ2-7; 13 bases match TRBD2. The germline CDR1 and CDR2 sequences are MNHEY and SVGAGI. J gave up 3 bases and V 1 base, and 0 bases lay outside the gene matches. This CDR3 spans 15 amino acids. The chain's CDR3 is CASSYWTSGGYEQYF. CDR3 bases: TGTGCCAGCAGTTACTGGACTAGCGGGGGCTACGAGCAGTACTTC.

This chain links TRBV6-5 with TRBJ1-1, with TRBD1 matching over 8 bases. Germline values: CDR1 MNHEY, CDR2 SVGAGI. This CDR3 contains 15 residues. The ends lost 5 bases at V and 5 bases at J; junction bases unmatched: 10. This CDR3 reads CASSRINTGGTEAFF. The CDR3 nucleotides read TGTGCCAGCAGTAGGATAAACACAGGGGGGACTGAAGCTTTCTTT.

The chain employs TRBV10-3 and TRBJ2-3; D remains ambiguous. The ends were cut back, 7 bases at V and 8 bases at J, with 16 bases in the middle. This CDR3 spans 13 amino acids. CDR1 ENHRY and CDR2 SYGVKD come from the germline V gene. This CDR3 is CAINFDTAGTQYF. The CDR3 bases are TGTGCCATCAACTTCGACACGGCAGGTACGCAGTATTTT.